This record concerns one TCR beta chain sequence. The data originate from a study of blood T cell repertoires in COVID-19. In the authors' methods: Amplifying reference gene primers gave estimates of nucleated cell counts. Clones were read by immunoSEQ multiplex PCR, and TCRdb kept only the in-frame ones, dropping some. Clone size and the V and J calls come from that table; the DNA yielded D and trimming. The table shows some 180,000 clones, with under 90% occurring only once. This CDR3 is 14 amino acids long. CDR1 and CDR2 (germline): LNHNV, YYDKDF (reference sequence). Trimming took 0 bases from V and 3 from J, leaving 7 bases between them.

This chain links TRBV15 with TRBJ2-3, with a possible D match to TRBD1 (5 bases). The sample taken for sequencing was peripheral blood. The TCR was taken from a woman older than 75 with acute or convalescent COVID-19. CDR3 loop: CATSREKGTDTQYF. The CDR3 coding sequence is TGTGCCACCAGCAGAGAGAAGGGGACAGATACGCAGTATTTT.